This TCR beta chain is from a study of blood T cell repertoires in COVID-19. One Seattle source followed patients from active infection through their disease course. There are 15 residues in the CDR3. Looked up from germline, CDR1 is LNHDA and CDR2 is SQIVND (reference sequence). Trimming removed 5 bases from V and 1 base from J; junction bases left unmatched: 4. The assay was immunoSEQ multiplex PCR, and TCRdb's table has in-frame clones only and misses some. The table includes about 57,000 clones, about 90% detected once. Sequencing was done on a sample of peripheral blood. The chain carries TRBV19 and TRBJ2-2; 7 bases are shared with TRBD1. The origin of this receptor is a woman older than 75 with COVID-19, enrolled during active disease. The CDR3 DNA reads TGTGCCAGTAGTTCTTGGACAGGGAACACCGGGGAGCTGTTTTTT. Its translation is CASSSWTGNTGELFF.